This paragraph covers one TCR beta chain sequence. This CDR3 is also generated by other DNA sequences in the sample. This sample is drawn from a study of blood T cell repertoires in COVID-19. Study overall: Acute-phase and convalescent COVID-19 samples originated in the United States, Italy and Spain. PBMCs, B-cell-depleted T cells, or T cells were the source of the cDNA or gDNA that made up the material.

This CDR3 is built from 14 residues. V lost 5 bases to trimming and J lost 4 bases, with 12 bases between them. Germline CDR1 SGHTA, CDR2 FQGNSA. Original processing methods: It was from reference gene primer amplification that nucleated cell counts were estimated. Repertoires were generated with immunoSEQ multiplex PCR, while TCRdb's copy carries only in-frame clones and drops some. Clone size and the V and J calls come from that table; the DNA yielded D and trimming. This sample has about 50,000 clones, with around four fifths found just once. Sequenced sample: peripheral blood. The source of this sequence is a human donor in a cohort sampled during active COVID-19. This chain uses TRBV7-2 with TRBJ1-5; weak D call: TRBD1 (5 bases). The CDR3 protein is CASSPTGGNQPQHF. CDR3 coding DNA: TGTGCCAGCAGCCCGACGGGGGGAAATCAGCCCCAGCATTTT.